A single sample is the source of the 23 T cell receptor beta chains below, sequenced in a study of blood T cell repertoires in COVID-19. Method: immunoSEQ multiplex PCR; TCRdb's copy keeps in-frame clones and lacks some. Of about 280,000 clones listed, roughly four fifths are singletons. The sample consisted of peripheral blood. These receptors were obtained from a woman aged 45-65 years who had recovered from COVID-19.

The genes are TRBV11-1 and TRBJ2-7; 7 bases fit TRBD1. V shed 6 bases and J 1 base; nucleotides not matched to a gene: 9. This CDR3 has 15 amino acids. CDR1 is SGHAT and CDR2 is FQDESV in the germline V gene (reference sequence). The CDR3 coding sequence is TGTGCCAGCAGGCTTGGTGGGACAGCATCCTACGAGCAGTACTTC. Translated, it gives CASRLGGTASYEQYF.

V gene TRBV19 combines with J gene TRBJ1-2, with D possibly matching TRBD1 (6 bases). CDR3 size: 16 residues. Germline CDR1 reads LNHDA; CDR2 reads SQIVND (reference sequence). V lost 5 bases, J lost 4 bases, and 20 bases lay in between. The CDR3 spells CASSPRTAAGVYGYTF. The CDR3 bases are TGTGCCAGTAGTCCGAGGACAGCAGCGGGGGTCTATGGCTACACCTTC.

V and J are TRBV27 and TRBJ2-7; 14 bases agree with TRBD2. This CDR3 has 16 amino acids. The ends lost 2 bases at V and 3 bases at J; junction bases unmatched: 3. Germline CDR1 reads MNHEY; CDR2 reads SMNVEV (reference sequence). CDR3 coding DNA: TGTGCCAGCAGTTTACCGGGACTAGCGGGAGTCTACGAGCAGTACTTC. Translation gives CASSLPGLAGVYEQYF.

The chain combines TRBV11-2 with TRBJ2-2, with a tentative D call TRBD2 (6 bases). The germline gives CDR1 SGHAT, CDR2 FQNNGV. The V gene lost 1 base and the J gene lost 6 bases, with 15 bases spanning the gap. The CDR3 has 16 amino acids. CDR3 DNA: TGTGCCAGCAGCTTAGTGAAGCGGGTTCGGTCCGGGGAGCTGTTTTTT. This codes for CASSLVKRVRSGELFF.

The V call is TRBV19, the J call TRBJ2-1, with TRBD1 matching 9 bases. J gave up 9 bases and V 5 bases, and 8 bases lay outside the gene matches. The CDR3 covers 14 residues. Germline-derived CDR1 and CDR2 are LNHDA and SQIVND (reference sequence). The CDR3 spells CASSLGQGTGEQFF. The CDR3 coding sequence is TGTGCCAGTAGTCTCGGACAGGGGACGGGTGAGCAGTTCTTC.

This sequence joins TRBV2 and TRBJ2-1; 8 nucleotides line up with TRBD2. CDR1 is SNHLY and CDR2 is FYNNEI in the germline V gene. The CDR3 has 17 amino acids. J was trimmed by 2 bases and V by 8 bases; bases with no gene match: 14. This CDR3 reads CASLSGSGSGAYNEQFF. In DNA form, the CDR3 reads TGTGCCAGCCTCAGCGGAAGCGGGAGTGGCGCCTACAATGAGCAGTTCTTC.

In DNA form, the CDR3 reads TGTGCCAGCAGTTCTCTCACAGATACGCAGTATTTT. It encodes CASSSLTDTQYF. This chain uses TRBV7-9 with TRBJ2-3; D ambiguous. This CDR3 comprises 12 residues. Per the germline V gene, CDR1 is SEHNR and CDR2 is FQNEAQ (reference sequence). Between the trimmed V and J ends, which lost 6 bases and 2 bases, there was a span of 6 bases.

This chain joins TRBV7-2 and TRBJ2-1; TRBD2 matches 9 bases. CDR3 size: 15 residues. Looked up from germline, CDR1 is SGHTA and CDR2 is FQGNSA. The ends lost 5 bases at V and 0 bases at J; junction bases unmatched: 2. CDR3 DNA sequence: TGTGCCAGCAGCACGACTAGCGGCTCCTACAATGAGCAGTTCTTC. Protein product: CASSTTSGSYNEQFF.

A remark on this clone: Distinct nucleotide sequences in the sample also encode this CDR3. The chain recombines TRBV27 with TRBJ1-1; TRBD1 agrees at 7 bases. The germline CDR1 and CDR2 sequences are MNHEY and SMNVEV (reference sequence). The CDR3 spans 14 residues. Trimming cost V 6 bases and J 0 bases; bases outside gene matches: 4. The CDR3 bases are TGTGCCAGCAGGGTGACAGGGTTGAACACTGAAGCTTTCTTT. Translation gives CASRVTGLNTEAFF.

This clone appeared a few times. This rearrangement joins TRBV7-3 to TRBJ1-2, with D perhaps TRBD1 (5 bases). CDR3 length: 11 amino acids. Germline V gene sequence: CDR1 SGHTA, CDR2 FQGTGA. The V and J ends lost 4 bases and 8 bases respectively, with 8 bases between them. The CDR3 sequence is CASSSGDGYTF. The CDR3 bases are TGTGCCAGCAGCTCGGGGGACGGCTACACCTTC.

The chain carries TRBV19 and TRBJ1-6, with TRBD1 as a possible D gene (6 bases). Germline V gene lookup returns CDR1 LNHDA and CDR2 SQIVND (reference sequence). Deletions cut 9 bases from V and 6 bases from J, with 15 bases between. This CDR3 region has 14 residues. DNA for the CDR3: TGTGCCAGCCAAACGGGGGGCGGTAATTCACCCCTCCACTTT. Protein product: CASQTGGGNSPLHF. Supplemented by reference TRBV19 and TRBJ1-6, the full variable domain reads DGGITQSPKYLFRKEGQNVTLSCEQNLNHDAMYWYRQDPGQGLRLIYYSQIVNDFQKGDIAEGYSVSREKKESFPLTVTSAQKNPTAFYLCASQTGGGNSPLHFGNGTRLTVT.

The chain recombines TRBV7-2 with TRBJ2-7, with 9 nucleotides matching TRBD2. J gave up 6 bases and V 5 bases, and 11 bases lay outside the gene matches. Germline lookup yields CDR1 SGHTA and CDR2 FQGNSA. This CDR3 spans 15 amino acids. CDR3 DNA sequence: TGTGCCAGCAGCCTACCGACTAGCGGAGTGGGCGAGCAGTACTTC. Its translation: CASSLPTSGVGEQYF.

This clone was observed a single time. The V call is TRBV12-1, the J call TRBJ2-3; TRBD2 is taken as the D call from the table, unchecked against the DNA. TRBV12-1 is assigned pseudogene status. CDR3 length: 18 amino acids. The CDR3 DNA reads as TGTGCCAGCAGCTTCCGCCCGGGACTAGCGGGGGGGCCGGATACGCAGTATTTT. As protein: CASSFRPGLAGGPDTQYF.

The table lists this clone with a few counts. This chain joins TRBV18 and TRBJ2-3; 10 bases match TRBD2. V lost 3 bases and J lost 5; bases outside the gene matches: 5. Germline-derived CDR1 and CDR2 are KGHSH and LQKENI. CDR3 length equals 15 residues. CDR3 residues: CASSPATSGKDTQYF. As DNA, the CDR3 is TGTGCCAGCTCACCGGCTACTAGCGGGAAAGATACGCAGTATTTT.

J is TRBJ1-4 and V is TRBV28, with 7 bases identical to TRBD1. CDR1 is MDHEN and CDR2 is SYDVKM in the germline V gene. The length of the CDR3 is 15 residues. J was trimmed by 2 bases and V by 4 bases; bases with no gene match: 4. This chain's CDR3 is CASSSSGGTNEKLFF. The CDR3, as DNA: TGTGCCAGCAGTTCATCAGGGGGGACTAATGAAAAACTGTTTTTT.

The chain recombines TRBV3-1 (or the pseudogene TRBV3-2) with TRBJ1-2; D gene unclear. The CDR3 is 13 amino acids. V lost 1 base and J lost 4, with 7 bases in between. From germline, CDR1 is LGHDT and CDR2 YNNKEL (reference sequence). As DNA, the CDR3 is TGTGCCAGCAGCCAAGGCCGGGGCTATGGCTACACCTTC. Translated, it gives CASSQGRGYGYTF.

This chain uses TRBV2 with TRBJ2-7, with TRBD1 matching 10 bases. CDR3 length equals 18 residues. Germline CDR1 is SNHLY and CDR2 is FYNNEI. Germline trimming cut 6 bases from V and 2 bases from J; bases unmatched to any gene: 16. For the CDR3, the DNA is TGTGCCAGCAGCTTCGGGGGACAGGGGCTCCTGTTAGCCTACGAGCAGTACTTC. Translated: CASSFGGQGLLLAYEQYF.

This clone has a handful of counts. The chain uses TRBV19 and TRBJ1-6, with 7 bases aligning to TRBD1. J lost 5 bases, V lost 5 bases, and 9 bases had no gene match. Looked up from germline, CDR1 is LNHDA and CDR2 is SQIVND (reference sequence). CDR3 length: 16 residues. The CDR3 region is CASSLHRDRDNSPLHF. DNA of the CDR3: TGTGCCAGTAGTCTTCACCGGGACAGAGATAATTCACCCCTCCACTTT.

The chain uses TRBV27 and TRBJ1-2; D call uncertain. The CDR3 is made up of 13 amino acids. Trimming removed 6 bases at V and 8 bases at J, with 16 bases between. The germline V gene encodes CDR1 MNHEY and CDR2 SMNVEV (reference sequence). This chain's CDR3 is CASRPTPGSGYTF. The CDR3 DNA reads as TGTGCCAGCAGACCCACCCCGGGTTCCGGCTACACCTTC.

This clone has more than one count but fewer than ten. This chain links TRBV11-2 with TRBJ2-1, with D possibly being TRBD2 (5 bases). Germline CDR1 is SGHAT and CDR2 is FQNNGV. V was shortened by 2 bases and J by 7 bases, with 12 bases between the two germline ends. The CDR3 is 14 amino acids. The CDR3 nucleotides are TGTGCCAGCAGCTTAATGGCTAGCAAGAATGAGCAGTTCTTC. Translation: CASSLMASKNEQFF. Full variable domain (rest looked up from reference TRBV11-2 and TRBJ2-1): EAGVAQSPRYKIIEKRQSVAFWCNPISGHATLYWYQQILGQGPKLLIQFQNNGVVDDSQLPKDRFSAERLKGVDSTLKIQPAKLEDSAVYLCASSLMASKNEQFFGPGTRLTVL.

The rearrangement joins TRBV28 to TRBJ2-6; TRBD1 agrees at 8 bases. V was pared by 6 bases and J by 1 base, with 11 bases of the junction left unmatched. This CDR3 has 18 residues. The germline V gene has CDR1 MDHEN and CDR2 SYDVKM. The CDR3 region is CASSLQDRVFSGANVLTF. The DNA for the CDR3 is TGTGCCAGCAGCCTGCAGGACAGGGTTTTTTCTGGGGCCAACGTCCTGACTTTC.

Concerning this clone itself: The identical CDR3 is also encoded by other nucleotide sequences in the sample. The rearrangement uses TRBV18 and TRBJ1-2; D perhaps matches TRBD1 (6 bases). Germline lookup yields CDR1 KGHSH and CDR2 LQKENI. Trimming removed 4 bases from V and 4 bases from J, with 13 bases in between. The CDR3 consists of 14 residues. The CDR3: CASSREQGSYGYTF. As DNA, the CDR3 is TGTGCCAGCTCACGAGAACAGGGATCCTATGGCTACACCTTC.

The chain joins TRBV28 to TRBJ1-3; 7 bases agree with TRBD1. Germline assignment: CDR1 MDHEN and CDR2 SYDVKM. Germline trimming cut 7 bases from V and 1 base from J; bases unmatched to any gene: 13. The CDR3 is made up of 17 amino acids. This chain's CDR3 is CASNDRVGISSGNTIYF. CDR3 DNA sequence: TGTGCCAGCAACGACAGGGTCGGGATCTCGTCTGGAAACACCATATATTTT.